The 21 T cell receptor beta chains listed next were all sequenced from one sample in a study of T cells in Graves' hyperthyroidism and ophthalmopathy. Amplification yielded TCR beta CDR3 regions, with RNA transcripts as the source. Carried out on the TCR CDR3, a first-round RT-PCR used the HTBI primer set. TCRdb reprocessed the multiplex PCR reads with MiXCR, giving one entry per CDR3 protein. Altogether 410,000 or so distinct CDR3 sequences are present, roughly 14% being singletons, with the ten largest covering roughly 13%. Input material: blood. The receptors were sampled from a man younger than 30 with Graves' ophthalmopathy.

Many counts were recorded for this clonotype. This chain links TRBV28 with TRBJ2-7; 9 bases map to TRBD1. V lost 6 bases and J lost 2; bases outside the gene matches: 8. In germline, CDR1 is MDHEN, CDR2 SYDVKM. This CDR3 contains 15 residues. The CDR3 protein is CASRPRGQGPYEQYF. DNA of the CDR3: TGTGCCAGCAGACCAAGGGGACAGGGACCCTACGAGCAGTACTTC.

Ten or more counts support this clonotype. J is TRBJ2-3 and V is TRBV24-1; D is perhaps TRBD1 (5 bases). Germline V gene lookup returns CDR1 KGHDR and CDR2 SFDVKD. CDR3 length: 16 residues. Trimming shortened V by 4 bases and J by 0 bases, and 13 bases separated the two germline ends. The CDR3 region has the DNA TGTGCCACCAGTGACTTGACAGACTCTAGCACAGATACGCAGTATTTT. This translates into CATSDLTDSSTDTQYF.

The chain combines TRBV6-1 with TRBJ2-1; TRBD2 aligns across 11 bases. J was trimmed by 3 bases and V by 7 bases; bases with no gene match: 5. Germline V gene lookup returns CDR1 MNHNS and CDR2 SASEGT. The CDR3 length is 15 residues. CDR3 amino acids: CASIKLAGDYNEQFF. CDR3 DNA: TGTGCCAGCATCAAACTAGCGGGGGACTACAATGAGCAGTTCTTC.

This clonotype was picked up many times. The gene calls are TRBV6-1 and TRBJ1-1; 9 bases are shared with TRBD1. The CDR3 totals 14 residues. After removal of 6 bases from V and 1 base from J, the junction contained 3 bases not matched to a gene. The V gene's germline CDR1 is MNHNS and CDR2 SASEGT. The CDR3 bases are TGTGCCAGCAGAGAGGGACAGGGGAACACTGAAGCTTTCTTT. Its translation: CASREGQGNTEAFF.

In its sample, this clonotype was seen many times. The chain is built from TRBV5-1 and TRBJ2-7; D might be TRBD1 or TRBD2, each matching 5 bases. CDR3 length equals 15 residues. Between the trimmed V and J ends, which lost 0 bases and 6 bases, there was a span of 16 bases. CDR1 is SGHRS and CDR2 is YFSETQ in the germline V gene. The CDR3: CASSLGGGLAFEQYF. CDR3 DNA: TGCGCCAGCAGCTTGGGGGGCGGACTCGCGTTCGAGCAGTACTTC.

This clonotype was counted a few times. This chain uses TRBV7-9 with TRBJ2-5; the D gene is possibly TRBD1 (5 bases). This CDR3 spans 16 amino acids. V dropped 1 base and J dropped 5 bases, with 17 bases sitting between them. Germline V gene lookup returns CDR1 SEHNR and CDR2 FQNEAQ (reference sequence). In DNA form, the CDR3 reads TGTGCCAGCAGCTTAGTAGGGGCCCTGGGCGTCGAGACCCAGTACTTC. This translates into CASSLVGALGVETQYF.

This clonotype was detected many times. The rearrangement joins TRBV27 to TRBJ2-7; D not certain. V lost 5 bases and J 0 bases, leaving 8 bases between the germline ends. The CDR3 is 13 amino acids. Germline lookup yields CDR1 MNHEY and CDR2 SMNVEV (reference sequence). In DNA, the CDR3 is TGTGCCAGCAGTCCTCAGGCCTCCTACGAGCAGTACTTC. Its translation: CASSPQASYEQYF.

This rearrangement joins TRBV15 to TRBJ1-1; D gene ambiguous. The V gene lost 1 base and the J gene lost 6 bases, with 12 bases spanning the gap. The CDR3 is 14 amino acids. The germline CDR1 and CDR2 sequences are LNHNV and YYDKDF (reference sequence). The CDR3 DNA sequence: TGTGCCACCAGCAGAGGAGTCGACACGGCTGAAGCTTTCTTT. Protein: CATSRGVDTAEAFF. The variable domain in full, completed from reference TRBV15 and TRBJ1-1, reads DAMVIQNPRYQVTQFGKPVTLSCSQTLNHNVMYWYQQKSSQAPKLLFHYYDKDFNNEADTPDNFQSRRPNTSFCFLDIRSPGLGDTAMYLCATSRGVDTAEAFFGQGTRLTVV.

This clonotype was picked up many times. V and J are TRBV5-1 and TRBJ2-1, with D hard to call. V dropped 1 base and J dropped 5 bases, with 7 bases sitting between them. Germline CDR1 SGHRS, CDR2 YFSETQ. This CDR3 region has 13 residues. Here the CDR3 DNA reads TGCGCCAGCAGCTTGTTATCCCACAATGAGCAGTTCTTC. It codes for CASSLLSHNEQFF. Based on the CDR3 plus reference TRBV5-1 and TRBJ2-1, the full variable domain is KAGVTQTPRYLIKTRGQQVTLSCSPISGHRSVSWYQQTPGQGLQFLFEYFSETQRNKGNFPGRFSGRQFSNSRSEMNVSTLELGDSALYLCASSLLSHNEQFFGPGTRLTVL.

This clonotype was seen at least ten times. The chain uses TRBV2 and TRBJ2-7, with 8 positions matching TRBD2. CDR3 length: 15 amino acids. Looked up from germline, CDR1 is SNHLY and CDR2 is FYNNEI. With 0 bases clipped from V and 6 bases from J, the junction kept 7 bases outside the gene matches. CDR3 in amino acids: CASSEAGGGLIEQYF. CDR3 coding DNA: TGTGCCAGCAGTGAAGCCGGGGGGGGGTTGATCGAGCAGTACTTC. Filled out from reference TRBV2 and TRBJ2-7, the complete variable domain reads EPEVTQTPSHQVTQMGQEVILRCVPISNHLYFYWYRQILGQKVEFLVSFYNNEISEKSEIFDDQFSVERPDGSNFTLKIRSTKLEDSAMYFCASSEAGGGLIEQYFGPGTRLTVT.

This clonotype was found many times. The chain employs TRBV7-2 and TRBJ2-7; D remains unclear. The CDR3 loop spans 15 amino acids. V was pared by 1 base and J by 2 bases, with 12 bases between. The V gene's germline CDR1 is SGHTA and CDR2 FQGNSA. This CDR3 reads CASSLDFSLTYEQYF. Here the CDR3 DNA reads TGTGCCAGCAGCTTAGATTTTAGCTTAACCTACGAGCAGTACTTC.

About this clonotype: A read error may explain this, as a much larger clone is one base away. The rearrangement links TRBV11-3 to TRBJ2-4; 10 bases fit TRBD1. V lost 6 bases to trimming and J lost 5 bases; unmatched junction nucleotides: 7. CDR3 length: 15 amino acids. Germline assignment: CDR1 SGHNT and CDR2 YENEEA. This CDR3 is CASRTTGGTENIQYF. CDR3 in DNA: TGTGCCAGCAGGACGACAGGGGGCACGGAAAACATTCAGTACTTC.

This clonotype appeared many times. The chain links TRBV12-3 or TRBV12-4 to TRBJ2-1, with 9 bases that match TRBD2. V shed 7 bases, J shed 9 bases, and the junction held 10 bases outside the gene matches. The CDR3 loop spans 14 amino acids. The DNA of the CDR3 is TGTGCCAGCAAGGCGGGGGGGTTTGGGAGTGAGCAGTTCTTC. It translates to CASKAGGFGSEQFF.

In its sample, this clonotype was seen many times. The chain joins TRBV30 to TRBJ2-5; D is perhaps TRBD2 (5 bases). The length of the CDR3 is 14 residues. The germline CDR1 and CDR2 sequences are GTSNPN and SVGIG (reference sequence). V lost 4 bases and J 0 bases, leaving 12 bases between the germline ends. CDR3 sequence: CAWIGLPHQETQYF. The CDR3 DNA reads TGTGCCTGGATAGGACTCCCCCACCAAGAGACCCAGTACTTC.

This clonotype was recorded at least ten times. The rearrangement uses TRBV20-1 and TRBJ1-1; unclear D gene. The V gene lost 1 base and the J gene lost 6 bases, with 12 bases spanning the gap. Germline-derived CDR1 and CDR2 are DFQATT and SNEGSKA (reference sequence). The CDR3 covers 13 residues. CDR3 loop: CSARVGPWAEAFF. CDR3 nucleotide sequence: TGCAGTGCTAGAGTAGGTCCTTGGGCTGAAGCTTTCTTT.

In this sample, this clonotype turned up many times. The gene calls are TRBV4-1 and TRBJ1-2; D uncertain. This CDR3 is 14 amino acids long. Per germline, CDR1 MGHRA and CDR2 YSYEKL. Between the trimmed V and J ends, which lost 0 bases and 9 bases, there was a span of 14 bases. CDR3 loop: CASSQEPGSVSYTF. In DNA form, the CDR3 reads TGCGCCAGCAGCCAAGAACCGGGGTCCGTTAGCTACACCTTC.

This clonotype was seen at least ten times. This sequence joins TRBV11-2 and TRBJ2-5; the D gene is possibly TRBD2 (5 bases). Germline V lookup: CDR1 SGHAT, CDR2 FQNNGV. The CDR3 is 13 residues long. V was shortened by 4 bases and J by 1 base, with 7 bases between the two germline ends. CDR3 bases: TGTGCCAGCAGCTCGGACTCCCAAGAGACCCAGTACTTC. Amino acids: CASSSDSQETQYF.

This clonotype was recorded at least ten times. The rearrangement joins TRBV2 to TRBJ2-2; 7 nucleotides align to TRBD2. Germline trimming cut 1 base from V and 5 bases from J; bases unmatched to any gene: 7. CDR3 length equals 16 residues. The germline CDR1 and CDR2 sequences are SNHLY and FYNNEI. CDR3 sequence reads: CASSEVAGVNTGELFF. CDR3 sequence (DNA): TGTGCCAGCAGTGAAGTTGCGGGGGTTAATACCGGGGAGCTGTTTTTT.

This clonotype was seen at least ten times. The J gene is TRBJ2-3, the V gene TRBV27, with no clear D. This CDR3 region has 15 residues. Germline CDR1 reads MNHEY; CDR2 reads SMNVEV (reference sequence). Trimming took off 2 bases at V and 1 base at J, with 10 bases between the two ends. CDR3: CASSLGWKGTDTQYF. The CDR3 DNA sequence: TGTGCCAGCAGTTTAGGGTGGAAGGGCACAGATACGCAGTATTTT.

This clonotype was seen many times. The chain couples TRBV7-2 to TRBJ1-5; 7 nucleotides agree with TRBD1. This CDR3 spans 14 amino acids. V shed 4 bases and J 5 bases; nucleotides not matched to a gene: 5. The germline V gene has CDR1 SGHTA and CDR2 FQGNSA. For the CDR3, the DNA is TGTGCCAGCAGCTCGGGACAGCAAGATCAGCCCCAGCATTTT. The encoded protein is CASSSGQQDQPQHF.

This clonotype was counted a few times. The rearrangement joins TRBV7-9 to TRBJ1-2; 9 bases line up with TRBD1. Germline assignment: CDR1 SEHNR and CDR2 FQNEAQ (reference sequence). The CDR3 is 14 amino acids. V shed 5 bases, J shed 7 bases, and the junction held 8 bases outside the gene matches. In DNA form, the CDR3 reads TGTGCCAGCAGCCCCAGCGACAGGGGGTTTGGCTACACCTTC. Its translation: CASSPSDRGFGYTF.